This T cell receptor (beta chain) was sequenced during a study of blood T cell repertoires in COVID-19. At the level of the study: The United States, Italy and Spain provided the acute and convalescent COVID-19 samples.

Per the study methods: Nucleated cell counts were estimated from reference gene primer amplification. Some clones are missing from TCRdb's copy, which holds only in-frame ones; the method was immunoSEQ multiplex PCR. The DNA was the basis for D and trimming; V, J and clone size are from that table. Of a few hundred thousand clones in the sample, around 85% are singletons; the top ten hold 15% to 20%. In terms of age and location, participants ranged from about 18 to 89 years and lived in about two dozen US areas. Participant reports of clinical history set cohort assignment. V lost 1 base and J 0 bases, leaving 9 bases between the germline ends. CDR3 length: 16 residues. Germline V gene sequence: CDR1 KGHSH, CDR2 LQKENI.

This chain connects TRBV18 to TRBJ2-2; D is unresolved. The material sequenced was PBMCs or T cells enriched from blood (not recorded which). The TCR comes from a man aged 40-49 years who had recovered from COVID-19. The CDR3 region is CASSPRTTSNTGELFF. The CDR3 nucleotides read TGTGCCAGCTCACCACGAACTACCTCGAACACCGGGGAGCTGTTTTTT.